Shown below are 14 T cell receptor beta chains from a single sample sequenced in a study of spatial heterogeneity in lung cancer. Time point: sample taken at primary tumor resection. Regarding the study as a whole: Counts of expanded intratumoral alpha and beta TCRs tracked tumor mutation counts.

TCRdb independently ran MiXCR on the 5' RACE reads; one entry per CDR3 protein. The sample shows about 10,000 distinct CDR3 sequences, about 11% of them seen only once. Their specific antigens are unknown. The sequencing here drew on lung tumor tissue, taken at surgery. These receptors came from a female donor with early-stage non-small cell lung cancer.

This clonotype has ten or more counts. The V gene is TRBV5-1, the J gene TRBJ1-1, with D hard to call. The V and J ends lost 0 bases and 0 bases respectively, with 9 bases between them. In germline, CDR1 is SGHRS, CDR2 YFSETQ. This CDR3 has 15 residues. CDR3 loop: CASSLEGTMNTEAFF. The CDR3 region has the DNA TGCGCCAGCAGCTTGGAGGGCACTATGAACACTGAAGCTTTCTTT.

Here the CDR3 reads CASSEGTSGRGVNEQFF. Written as DNA, the CDR3 is TGCGCCAGCAGCGAGGGGACTAGCGGGAGAGGGGTCAATGAGCAGTTCTTC. V gene TRBV5-1 combines with J gene TRBJ2-1, with TRBD2 matching over 14 bases. Germline V gives CDR1 SGHRS, CDR2 YFSETQ. The CDR3 has 17 amino acids. J was trimmed by 6 bases and V by 4 bases; bases with no gene match: 9.

With regard to this clonotype: A much larger clone lies a single base off, so this may be a read error. The chain is built from TRBV5-1 and TRBJ2-5; 8 bases align to TRBD2. Germline CDR1 SGHRS, CDR2 YFSETQ. There are 12 residues in the CDR3. The CDR3 reads CASSLERENQYF. The CDR3, as DNA: TGCGCCAGCAGCTTAGAGCGGGAGAACCAGTACTTC.

This clonotype is medium-sized within its sample. This chain links TRBV2 with TRBJ2-1; D remains unclear. Germline V gene data show CDR1 as SNHLY and CDR2 as FYNNEI. The CDR3 spans 12 residues. Between the trimmed V and J ends, which lost 6 bases and 7 bases, there was a span of 10 bases. The CDR3 loop is CASSDDANEQFF. The DNA for the CDR3 is TGTGCCAGCAGCGATGACGCGAATGAGCAGTTCTTC.

This clonotype appeared many times. The genes are TRBV5-1 and TRBJ2-1, with TRBD2 matching 8 bases. Germline V gives CDR1 SGHRS, CDR2 YFSETQ. The CDR3 length is 16 residues. The V and J ends lost 0 bases and 2 bases, in that order; junction bases with no gene match: 4. In DNA form, the CDR3 reads TGCGCCAGCAGCTTGGCCCCTAGCGGGCCCTACAATGAGCAGTTCTTC. Translation gives CASSLAPSGPYNEQFF.

This clonotype appeared a few times. V and J are TRBV4-2 and TRBJ2-4, with 7 bases lining up with TRBD1. Per the germline V gene, CDR1 is LGHNA and CDR2 is YNFKEQ. The junction had 27 bases not matched to a gene; V was cut back by 1 base and J by 0 bases. CDR3 length: 24 amino acids. The CDR3 loop is CASSQVQGSWASNLPLLAKNIQYF. Written as DNA, the CDR3 is TGTGCCAGCAGCCAAGTACAGGGGTCCTGGGCCTCCAACCTACCCCTCCTAGCCAAAAACATTCAGTACTTC.

This clonotype was recorded at least ten times. V and J are TRBV28 and TRBJ2-1; 8 bases are a match to TRBD2. Germline CDR1 MDHEN, CDR2 SYDVKM. The CDR3 has 15 amino acids. V lost 7 bases to trimming and J lost 0 bases; unmatched junction nucleotides: 5. The CDR3 bases are TGTGCCAGCACCACAGCGGGGGACTCCTACAATGAGCAGTTCTTC. Translation: CASTTAGDSYNEQFF.

This clonotype was counted many times. For the CDR3, the DNA is TGCGCCAGCAGCCAACTGGTCCGGGCATACACTGAAGCTTTCTTT. It yields the protein CASSQLVRAYTEAFF. The chain recombines TRBV4-3 with TRBJ1-1; D call uncertain. This CDR3 has 15 residues. V lost 2 bases to trimming and J lost 3 bases, with 13 bases between them. Germline CDR1 is LGHNA and CDR2 is YSLEER.

This clonotype was seen at least ten times. The rearrangement uses TRBV6-6 and TRBJ2-3; TRBD1 matches at 8 bases. The CDR3 runs to 14 residues. Germline assignment: CDR1 MNHNY and CDR2 SVGAGI (reference sequence). After removal of 5 bases from V and 15 bases from J, the junction contained 16 bases not matched to a gene. CDR3 DNA sequence: TGTGCCAGCAGTGAATCGGACAGGGTACCTCGAAGCTATTTT. Protein: CASSESDRVPRSYF.

At least ten counts were recorded for this clonotype. The chain employs TRBV7-6 and TRBJ2-5; 12 bases fit TRBD2. V lost 5 bases, J lost 5 bases, and 6 bases stayed unmatched. The CDR3 length is 15 residues. Germline V lookup: CDR1 SGHVS, CDR2 FNYEAQ. CDR3 sequence reads: CASSPGLAGRETQYF. CDR3 bases: TGTGCCAGCAGCCCTGGACTAGCGGGGCGGGAGACCCAGTACTTC.

Within the sample, this clonotype is medium-sized. This rearrangement joins TRBV29-1 to TRBJ2-5; weak D call: TRBD1 (5 bases). Between the trimmed V and J ends, which lost 1 base and 1 base, there was a span of 7 bases. The germline gives CDR1 SQVTM, CDR2 ANQGSEA. The CDR3 extends over 13 amino acids. CDR3 amino acids: CSVEVGAQETQYF. The CDR3 nucleotides read TGCAGCGTTGAAGTAGGGGCCCAAGAGACCCAGTACTTC.

Ten or more counts support this clonotype. This chain connects TRBV5-4 to TRBJ2-7; 10 nucleotides match TRBD1. The CDR3 totals 22 residues. Unmatched junction bases numbered 25, after V lost 0 bases and J lost 4 bases. Germline CDR1 and CDR2: SGHNT and YYREEE (reference sequence). The DNA for the CDR3 is TGTGCCAGCAGCTTGGCCTTTCGCCGGGACAGGGGATTTTTCGGTCCCCCTTACGAGCAGTACTTC. Translating it yields CASSLAFRRDRGFFGPPYEQYF.

As to this clonotype: A clone one base away is much larger, so this may be a read error. The rearrangement uses TRBV28 and TRBJ1-1; 12 positions agree with TRBD1. This CDR3 region has 15 residues. J was trimmed by 7 bases and V by 1 base; bases with no gene match: 4. Germline V lookup: CDR1 MDHEN, CDR2 SYDVKM. CDR3 nucleotide sequence: TGTGCCAGCAGTTTATCGGGACAGGGGGCGGTTGAAGCTTTCTTT. Its protein is CASSLSGQGAVEAFF. Complete variable domain (other parts from reference TRBV28 and TRBJ1-1): DVKVTQSSRYLVKRTGEKVFLECVQDMDHENMFWYRQDPGLGLRLIYFSYDVKMKEKGDIPEGYSVSREKKERFSLILESASTNQTSMYLCASSLSGQGAVEAFFGQGTRLTVV.

The chain links TRBV5-4 to TRBJ2-3; the match to TRBD1 covers 7 bases. The CDR3 is 15 amino acids. Trimming took 2 bases from V and 3 from J; bases not matched to a gene: 6. Germline CDR1 SGHNT, CDR2 YYREEE (reference sequence). The CDR3 coding sequence is TGTGCCAGCAGCTTCGCCGGGACAGAGACAGATACGCAGTATTTT. This gives the protein CASSFAGTETDTQYF.